This T cell receptor (beta chain) was sequenced for a study of blood T cell repertoires in COVID-19. The overall study: The United States, Italy and Spain were the sources of the acute and convalescent COVID-19 samples. Nucleic acid was either cDNA or gDNA, and it came from T cells, B-cell-depleted T cells, or PBMCs.

The study recruited people aged about 18 to 89 years across about two dozen US areas. The study assigned cohorts using participant-reported clinical history. The data were produced by immunoSEQ multiplex PCR, yet TCRdb's version contains in-frame clones alone and is incomplete. The table has about 240,000 clones, about 86% seen once. V was cut by 7 bases and J by 8 bases, with 17 bases left in between. The CDR3 has 13 residues. The sample comprised PBMCs or T cells enriched from blood (not recorded which). This rearrangement joins TRBV12-3 or TRBV12-4 to TRBJ1-2, with D perhaps matching TRBD1 (5 bases). This clonotype was sampled from a woman aged 40 to 50 with acute COVID-19. The CDR3 DNA reads TGTGCCAGCATTAGGGTAGGGGTCGGCGGCTACACCTTC. It codes for CASIRVGVGGYTF.